A selection of T cell receptor beta chains follows, all from one sample in a study of T cells in narcolepsy. Only in-frame clones appear in the TCRdb table, and some are missing; sequencing was by immunoSEQ multiplex PCR. The sample consists of fewer than 15,000 clones, around 90% of them appearing once. The sequencing sample was made of CD45RA- memory CD4+ T cells from PBMCs. These receptors were taken from a human donor with narcolepsy. Both conserved end residues are part of each CDR3. D genes are given only for firm matches. Some rows have no size entry. The others give once, few or many, or a class for an expanded clone.

d_call,clone_size,j_call,v_call,cdr3_aa,cdr3_nt
NA,NA,TRBJ2-7,TRBV5-1,CASSFAGQLGKQLAYEQYF,TGCGCCAGCAGCTTTGCGGGTCAGTTGGGTAAACAGCTCGCCTACGAGCAGTACTTC
TRBD2,NA,TRBJ2-7,TRBV29-1,CSVESSGTYEQYF,TGCAGCGTTGAGTCTAGCGGGACCTACGAGCAGTACTTC
TRBD2,NA,TRBJ2-5,TRBV5-1,CASSLAPLAGETQYF,TGCGCCAGCAGCTTGGCCCCTCTAGCGGGAGAGACCCAGTACTTC
NA,once,TRBJ1-5,TRBV6-5,CASSPTGSNQPQHF,TGTGCCAGCAGTCCCACAGGGTCAAATCAGCCCCAGCATTTT
TRBD2,NA,TRBJ2-7,TRBV7-2,CASSQTSGTTYEQYF,TGTGCCAGCAGCCAAACTAGCGGGACGACCTACGAGCAGTACTTC
TRBD1,NA,TRBJ1-2,TRBV7-2,CASSLGQGFRGYTF,TGTGCCAGCAGCCTAGGACAGGGGTTTCGTGGCTACACCTTC
TRBD1,once,TRBJ1-2,TRBV5-4,CASTMGQIPYGYTF,TGTGCCAGCACCATGGGACAGATACCCTATGGCTACACCTTC
TRBD2,NA,TRBJ2-7,TRBV7-2,CASSLVGGRALYEQYF,TGTGCCAGCAGCTTAGTGGGCGGGAGGGCCCTCTACGAGCAGTACTTC
NA,NA,TRBJ1-5,TRBV5-1,CASSLQGGQPQHF,TGCGCCAGCAGCTTGCAGGGAGGTCAGCCCCAGCATTTT
TRBD1,NA,TRBJ1-1,TRBV6-5,CASRTQGAMNTEAFF,TGTGCCAGCAGAACACAGGGGGCTATGAACACTGAAGCTTTCTTT
NA,NA,TRBJ2-6,TRBV18,CASSISSGANVLTF,TGTGCCAGCTCTATATCCTCTGGGGCCAACGTCCTGACTTTC
NA,NA,TRBJ2-7,TRBV28,CASSLFSEAPNYEQYF,TGTGCCAGCAGTTTATTTAGCGAGGCCCCGAACTACGAGCAGTACTTC
TRBD1,NA,TRBJ1-4,TRBV5-4,CASSEDRVGGEKLFF,TGTGCCAGCAGCGAAGACAGGGTAGGAGGGGAAAAACTGTTTTTT
TRBD1,NA,TRBJ2-6,TRBV2,CASVRQGAIAGANVLTF,TGTGCCAGCGTCCGGCAGGGGGCGATTGCTGGGGCCAACGTCCTGACTTTC
NA,NA,TRBJ2-2,TRBV6-1,CASNNANTGELFF,TGTGCCAGCAACAACGCGAACACCGGGGAGCTGTTTTTT
NA,NA,TRBJ2-3,TRBV11-2,CASSVKTGFLTDTQYF,TGTGCCAGCAGCGTAAAAACAGGTTTCCTCACAGATACGCAGTATTTT
TRBD1,NA,TRBJ1-1,TRBV18,CASSLTSSGTGGTEAFF,TGTGCCAGCTCACTGACCTCGTCCGGGACAGGGGGCACTGAAGCTTTCTTT
TRBD2,NA,TRBJ2-5,TRBV29-1,CSAGLAGLEAQYF,TGCAGCGCCGGACTAGCGGGCCTAGAGGCCCAGTACTTC
TRBD2,NA,TRBJ2-1,TRBV9,CASSVDIRGVAGGPSYNEQFF,TGTGCCAGCAGCGTAGACATCCGGGGTGTAGCGGGAGGGCCCTCGTACAATGAGCAGTTCTTC
NA,once,TRBJ2-7,TRBV6-5,CASSYNREGYEQYF,TGTGCCAGCAGTTACAACAGGGAGGGCTACGAGCAGTACTTC
NA,NA,TRBJ1-5,TRBV15,CATSSGQYSNQPQHF,TGTGCCACCAGCAGCGGACAGTATAGCAATCAGCCCCAGCATTTT
TRBD1,once,TRBJ2-7,TRBV18,CASSKGQISYEQYF,TGTGCCAGCTCGAAGGGACAGATCTCCTACGAGCAGTACTTC
NA,NA,TRBJ2-2,TRBV14,CASSQVLRSRGGELFF,TGTGCCAGCAGCCAAGTTCTGCGGAGTCGCGGCGGGGAGCTGTTTTTT
TRBD2,NA,TRBJ2-1,TRBV7-2,CASSEGPPTSGSHEQFF,TGTGCCAGCAGCGAAGGGCCTCCGACTAGCGGGAGCCATGAGCAGTTCTTC
NA,NA,TRBJ2-1,TRBV7-9,CASSFSRDSGQNNEQFF,TGTGCCAGCAGCTTTTCCCGGGACTCCGGACAAAACAATGAGCAGTTCTTC
TRBD2,NA,TRBJ2-1,TRBV5-1,CASSFGLDHNEQFF,TGCGCCAGCAGCTTCGGACTAGACCACAATGAGCAGTTCTTC
TRBD1,NA,TRBJ2-5,TRBV29-1,CSAIPAPGQQETQYF,TGCAGCGCCATACCGGCGCCGGGACAGCAAGAGACCCAGTACTTC
NA,once,TRBJ1-2,TRBV14,CASSQEGGGGTPYGYTF,TGTGCCAGCAGCCAAGAAGGCGGGGGCGGTACCCCCTATGGCTACACCTTC
TRBD1,NA,TRBJ2-7,TRBV5-1,CASSSRDRASERDHEQYF,TGCGCCAGCAGCTCCCGGGACAGGGCGTCCGAACGTGATCATGAGCAGTACTTC
TRBD2,NA,TRBJ2-3,TRBV28,CASSSSLLAGSTDTQYF,TGTGCCAGCAGTTCCTCGCTACTAGCGGGAAGCACAGATACGCAGTATTTT
TRBD2,NA,TRBJ2-5,TRBV7-6,CASSPQLAGDIETQYF,TGTGCCAGCAGTCCCCAACTAGCGGGAGATATAGAGACCCAGTACTTC
TRBD1,NA,TRBJ2-7,TRBV27,CASRNLQGYYEQYF,TGTGCCAGCCGAAACCTACAGGGGTACTACGAGCAGTACTTC
NA,NA,TRBJ1-3,TRBV25-1,CASSESWPNIGNTIYF,TGTGCCAGCAGTGAAAGTTGGCCCAACATCGGAAACACCATATATTTT
NA,NA,TRBJ2-1,TRBV25-1,CASSILAGNEQFF,TGTGCCAGCAGTATACTAGCAGGGAATGAGCAGTTCTTC
TRBD1,NA,TRBJ2-7,TRBV23-1,CASSQSWDRGSYEQYF,TGCGCCAGCAGTCAATCGTGGGACAGGGGCTCCTACGAGCAGTACTTC
TRBD2,NA,TRBJ2-7,TRBV5-5,CASSLDGTSADEQYF,TGTGCCAGCAGCCTCGACGGGACTAGTGCCGACGAGCAGTACTTC
NA,NA,TRBJ2-3,TRBV5-4,CASSFAGATDTQYF,TGTGCCAGCAGCTTTGCAGGGGCTACAGATACGCAGTATTTT
NA,NA,TRBJ2-1,TRBV7-2,CASSATGLRNEQFF,TGTGCCAGCAGTGCCACGGGACTCCGGAATGAGCAGTTCTTC
TRBD1,NA,TRBJ2-5,TRBV5-1,CASSKRQGGGQETQYF,TGCGCCAGCAGCAAAAGACAGGGGGGAGGCCAAGAGACCCAGTACTTC
NA,NA,TRBJ2-2,TRBV27,CASSSQRTGELFF,TGTGCCAGCAGTTCTCAGCGCACCGGGGAGCTGTTTTTT
TRBD1,NA,TRBJ1-3,TRBV6-5,CASTKVDRVVNTIYF,TGTGCCAGCACGAAAGTGGACAGGGTGGTAAACACCATATATTTT
NA,NA,TRBJ2-5,TRBV15,CATTAGQETQYF,TGTGCCACTACGGCGGGGCAAGAGACCCAGTACTTC
NA,NA,TRBJ1-1,TRBV28,CASSYAGQIEAFF,TGTGCCAGCAGTTATGCAGGGCAGATTGAAGCTTTCTTT
NA,NA,TRBJ1-2,TRBV6-1,CASSEAGDTYGYTF,TGTGCCAGCAGTGAAGCGGGCGATACCTATGGCTACACCTTC
TRBD2,NA,TRBJ2-3,TRBV25-1,CASSRSTSGRFSPDTQYF,TGTGCCAGCAGTAGATCAACTAGCGGGAGATTTTCCCCAGATACGCAGTATTTT
TRBD2,NA,TRBJ2-1,TRBV11-1,CASSLRIAGVSYNEQFF,TGTGCCAGCAGCTTAAGGATAGCGGGAGTAAGCTACAATGAGCAGTTCTTC
TRBD2,NA,TRBJ2-7,TRBV18,CASSRSGGLASSYEQYF,TGTGCCAGCTCACGGTCGGGAGGGCTTGCGAGCTCCTACGAGCAGTACTTC
TRBD1,once,TRBJ2-7,TRBV5-4,CASSYPGQGHLIF,TGTGCCAGCAGCTACCCGGGACAGGGCCATCTTATCTTC
TRBD2,once,TRBJ2-1,TRBV10-3,CAISLLGGAGGGNEQFF,TGTGCCATCAGCCTCCTTGGGGGCGCGGGAGGGGGCAATGAGCAGTTCTTC